This T cell receptor (beta chain) was identified during a study of shared clonotypes between healthy human individuals. As for this clone: Its antigen is not identified.

Study-wide points: Sharing across four donors was highest in naive CD4 (roughly 5%) and lowest in memory CD8 (approximately 0.4%).

Cells designated naive CD8 were CD45RO-negative and were positively selected for CCR7, with terminally differentiated effector memory CD45RA+ cells excluded. TCRdb's copy holds only in-frame clones and misses some; the assay was immunoSEQ multiplex PCR. The sample has about 800,000 clones, roughly 96% seen once. The CDR3 has 16 amino acids. Looked up from germline, CDR1 is LNHDA and CDR2 is SQIVND (reference sequence). Trimming removed 2 bases from V and 2 bases from J, with 13 bases in between. Sequenced: naive CD8+ T cells sorted from blood. The chain has TRBV19 and TRBJ2-1; D remains unclear. This TCR was sampled from a man between 25 and 39 years old in good health. The CDR3 DNA follows: TGTGCCAGTAGTATATTAGCATCGGGTGCCTACAATGAGCAGTTCTTC. This encodes CASSILASGAYNEQFF.